This TCR beta chain was sequenced for a study of early T cells in non-severe SARS-CoV-2 infection. This clonotype came up a few times. TCRdb called the 5' RACE reads again in MiXCR, with one record for every CDR3 protein. The table includes over 50,000 distinct CDR3 sequences, about 12% detected once. The sequencing input was whole blood. This sequence originates from an adult who was a healthcare worker with PCR-confirmed SARS-CoV-2 infection or an uninfected control (not recorded which).

The CDR3 DNA reads TGTGCCAGTAGTATACGCGGGCCTATTTACGAGCAGTACTTC. It is translated as CASSIRGPIYEQYF. The chain links TRBV19 to TRBJ2-7; D possibly corresponds to TRBD2 (5 bases). V was trimmed by 2 bases and J by 4 bases, leaving 12 bases between them. Germline CDR1 is LNHDA and CDR2 is SQIVND (reference sequence). The CDR3 has 14 residues.